This T cell receptor (beta chain) was captured by sequencing in a study of identical twins. General study findings and limits: The presence of invariant MAIT and iNKT cells could partly confound analyses of zero-insertion sequences.

A universal primer site was added by template switching, and unique molecular identifiers were carried by the cDNA. TCRdb reprocessed the 5' RACE reads via MiXCR and lists one record per CDR3 protein. The sample lists about 900,000 distinct CDR3 sequences; about 12% were seen once. Germline V gene sequence: CDR1 SQVTM, CDR2 ANQGSEA. Between the trimmed V and J ends, which lost 4 bases and 8 bases, there was a span of 6 bases. This CDR3 has 10 amino acids. This clonotype was detected a few times. Its antigen remains unknown. The sample also formed part of further work on yellow fever vaccine responses in identical twins.

The chain joins TRBV29-1 to TRBJ2-1, with D uncertain. The clonotype was recovered from a woman aged 18-35 years in good health. Sample: PBMCs. CDR3 nucleotides: TGCAGCGTTGGGTCTGATGAGCAGTTCTTC. This sequence encodes CSVGSDEQFF.